The clone carrying this T cell receptor beta chain was seen more than once but under ten times. Its matching antigen is unknown. This specimen belongs to a study of beta chain features in type 1 diabetes. Expressed TCRB transcripts were sequenced because the isolated RNA had all been reverse transcribed beforehand. Repertoires were generated with immunoSEQ multiplex PCR, while TCRdb's copy carries only in-frame clones and drops some. Seen here are hundreds of thousands of clones, over 12% observed once, and the top ten hold just under 0.04%. General study points: Moderate but significant shortening of TCRB CDR3s was recorded in all four CD4+ subsets from Type 1 diabetes patients.

Germline V gene sequence: CDR1 GTSNPN, CDR2 SVGIG (reference sequence). This CDR3 spans 14 amino acids. V lost 4 bases and J 1 base, leaving 13 bases between the germline ends. The chain couples TRBV30 to TRBJ1-1, with D uncertain. The specimen sequenced was naive CD4+ T cells from blood. This TCR was sampled from a man between 18 and 29 years old with type 1 diabetes. CDR3 DNA sequence: TGTGCCTGGATTGTAGGGTTTGGGAACACTGAAGCTTTCTTT. Its protein is CAWIVGFGNTEAFF. Full variable domain (outside the CDR3, taken from reference TRBV30 and TRBJ1-1): SQTIHQWPATLVQPVGSPLSLECTVEGTSNPNLYWYRQAAGRGLQLLFYSVGIGQISSEVPQNLSASRPQDRQFILSSKKLLLSDSGFYLCAWIVGFGNTEAFFGQGTRLTVV.